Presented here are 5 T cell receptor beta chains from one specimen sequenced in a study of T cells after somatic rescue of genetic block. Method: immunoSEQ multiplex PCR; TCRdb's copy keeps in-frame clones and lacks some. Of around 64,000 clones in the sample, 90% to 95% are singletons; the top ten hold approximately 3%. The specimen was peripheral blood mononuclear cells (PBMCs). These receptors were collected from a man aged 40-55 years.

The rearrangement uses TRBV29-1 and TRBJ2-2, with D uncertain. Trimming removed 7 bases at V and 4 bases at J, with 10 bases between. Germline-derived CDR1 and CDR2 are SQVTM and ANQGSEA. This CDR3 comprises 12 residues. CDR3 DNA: TGCAGCGGTGGACGGAGCACCGGGGAGCTGTTTTTT. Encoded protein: CSGGRSTGELFF.

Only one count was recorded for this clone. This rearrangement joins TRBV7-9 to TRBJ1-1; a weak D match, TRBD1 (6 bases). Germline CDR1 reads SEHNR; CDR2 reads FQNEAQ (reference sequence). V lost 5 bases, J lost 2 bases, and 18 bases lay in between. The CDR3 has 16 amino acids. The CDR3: CASSRSGGASNTEAFF. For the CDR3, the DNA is TGTGCCAGCAGCCGCAGCGGGGGGGCCAGCAACACTGAAGCTTTCTTT.

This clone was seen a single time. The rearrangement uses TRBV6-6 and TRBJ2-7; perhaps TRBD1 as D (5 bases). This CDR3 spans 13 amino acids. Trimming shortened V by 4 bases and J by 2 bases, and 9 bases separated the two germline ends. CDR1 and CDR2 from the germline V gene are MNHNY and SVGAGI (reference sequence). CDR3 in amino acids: CASSSLTAYEQYF. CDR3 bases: TGTGCCAGCAGTTCGCTGACAGCCTACGAGCAGTACTTC.

CDR3 loop: CASSPEPRGTEAFF. CDR3 bases: TGCGCCAGCAGCCCGGAGCCCAGGGGGACTGAAGCTTTCTTT. The V gene is TRBV5-1, the J gene TRBJ1-1; 7 nucleotides match TRBD1. The germline gives CDR1 SGHRS, CDR2 YFSETQ. V shed 4 bases, J shed 5 bases, and the junction held 8 bases outside the gene matches. The CDR3 consists of 14 residues. Full variable domain (outside the CDR3, taken from reference TRBV5-1 and TRBJ1-1): KAGVTQTPRYLIKTRGQQVTLSCSPISGHRSVSWYQQTPGQGLQFLFEYFSETQRNKGNFPGRFSGRQFSNSRSEMNVSTLELGDSALYLCASSPEPRGTEAFFGQGTRLTVV.

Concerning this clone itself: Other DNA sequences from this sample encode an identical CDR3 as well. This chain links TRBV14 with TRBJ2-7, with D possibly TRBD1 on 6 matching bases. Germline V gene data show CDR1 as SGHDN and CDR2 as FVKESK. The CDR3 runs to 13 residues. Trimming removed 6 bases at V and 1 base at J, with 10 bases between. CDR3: CASRLTGSYEQYF. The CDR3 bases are TGTGCCAGCAGGCTCACAGGGTCCTACGAGCAGTACTTC.